This TCR beta chain was sequenced during a study of cytomegalovirus exposure and HLA in healthy donors. Trimming shortened V by 3 bases and J by 6 bases, and 31 bases separated the two germline ends. Germline V gives CDR1 SGHNT, CDR2 YYREEE (reference sequence). The length of the CDR3 is 19 residues. Turning to this clone: The antigen is unknown.

Findings and caveats of the study: Later, an analysis found that common viral pathogens appeared to be linked with several of the most significant clusters. Being productive about 87% or about 30% of the time was typical of most TCR beta V segments in an earlier analysis.

Primers included in the PCR were 60 Vbeta and 13 Jbeta primers. The repertoire was sequenced with immunoSEQ multiplex PCR; TCRdb's copy has only in-frame clones and lacks some. The sample has about 82,000 clones, around a tenth seen once. This TCR derives from a man aged 55 to 70 in good health and CMV-seropositive. The V gene is TRBV5-4, the J gene TRBJ2-7; a weak D match, TRBD2 (5 bases). The sample comprised PBMCs. Written as DNA, the CDR3 is TGTGCCAGCAGCTCTTCTTGGGTGAGTACAGAAGGAGCGGTTGGCGAGCAGTACTTC. As protein: CASSSSWVSTEGAVGEQYF.